This T cell receptor beta chain was recorded in a study of blood T cell repertoires in COVID-19. Study as a whole: Researchers got acute and convalescent COVID-19 samples from the United States, Italy and Spain.

The CDR3 is 16 amino acids. Germline V gives CDR1 LGHDT, CDR2 YNNKEL (reference sequence). Trimming at V came to 0 bases and at J to 5 bases, leaving 9 bases not matched to a gene. This table comes from immunoSEQ multiplex PCR, and its TCRdb copy is limited to in-frame clones, with some not included. This table holds about 130,000 clones, 80% to 85% found once. The rearrangement joins TRBV3-1 (or the pseudogene TRBV3-2) to TRBJ2-5; 7 bases fit TRBD2. This receptor was identified in a woman in her twenties or thirties who had recovered from COVID-19. Sample: peripheral blood. CDR3 in DNA: TGTGCCAGCAGCCAAGATACCGGGGGGACGGGGGAGACCCAGTACTTC. Its translation is CASSQDTGGTGETQYF.